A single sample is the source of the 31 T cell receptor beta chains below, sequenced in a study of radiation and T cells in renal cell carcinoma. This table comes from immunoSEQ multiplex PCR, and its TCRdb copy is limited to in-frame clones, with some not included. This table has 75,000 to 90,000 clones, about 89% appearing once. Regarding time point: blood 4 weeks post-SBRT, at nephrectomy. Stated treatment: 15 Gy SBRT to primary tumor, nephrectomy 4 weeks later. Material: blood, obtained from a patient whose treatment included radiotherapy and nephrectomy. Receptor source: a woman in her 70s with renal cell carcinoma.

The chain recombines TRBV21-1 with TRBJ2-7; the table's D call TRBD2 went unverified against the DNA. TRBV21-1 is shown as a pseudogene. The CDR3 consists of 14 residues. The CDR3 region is CASSSRLDTYEQYF. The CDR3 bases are TGTGCCAGCAGCAGTCGACTAGACACCTACGAGCAGTACTTC.

CDR3 DNA: TGTGCCAGCTCACCGCTTGCTAGCGGGGAGACCCAGTACTTC. It yields the protein CASSPLASGETQYF. The V and J genes are TRBV18 and TRBJ2-5, with 8 bases identical to TRBD2. J was trimmed by 5 bases and V by 3 bases; bases with no gene match: 5. Germline CDR1 reads KGHSH; CDR2 reads LQKENI. The CDR3 loop spans 14 amino acids.

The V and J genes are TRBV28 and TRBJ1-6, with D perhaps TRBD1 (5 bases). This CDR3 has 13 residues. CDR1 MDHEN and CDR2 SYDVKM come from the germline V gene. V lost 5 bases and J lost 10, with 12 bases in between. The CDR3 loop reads CASSGHWDSPLHF. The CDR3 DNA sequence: TGTGCCAGCAGTGGGCATTGGGACTCACCCCTCCACTTT.

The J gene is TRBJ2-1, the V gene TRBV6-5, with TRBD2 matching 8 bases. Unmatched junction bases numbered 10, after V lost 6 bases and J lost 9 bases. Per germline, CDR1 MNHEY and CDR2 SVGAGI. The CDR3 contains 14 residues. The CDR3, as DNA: TGTGCCAGCAGACCGTGGACTAGCTTTAGTGAGCAGTTCTTC. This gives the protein CASRPWTSFSEQFF.

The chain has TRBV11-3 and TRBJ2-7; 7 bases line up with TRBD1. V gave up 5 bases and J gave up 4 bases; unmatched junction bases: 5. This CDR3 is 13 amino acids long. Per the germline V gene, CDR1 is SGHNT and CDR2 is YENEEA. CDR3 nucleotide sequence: TGTGCCAGCAGCCCCGGGACAGCTTACGAGCAGTACTTC. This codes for CASSPGTAYEQYF.

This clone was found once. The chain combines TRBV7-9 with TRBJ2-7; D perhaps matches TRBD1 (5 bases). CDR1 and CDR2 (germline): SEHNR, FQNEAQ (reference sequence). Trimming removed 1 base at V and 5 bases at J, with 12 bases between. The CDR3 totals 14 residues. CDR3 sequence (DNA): TGTGCCAGCAGCTTAGGGGGCAGGGTCAACGAGCAGTACTTC. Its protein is CASSLGGRVNEQYF.

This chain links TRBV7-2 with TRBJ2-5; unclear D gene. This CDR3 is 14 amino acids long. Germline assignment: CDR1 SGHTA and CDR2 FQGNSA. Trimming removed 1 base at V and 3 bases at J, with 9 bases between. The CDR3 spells CASSLDQFEETQYF. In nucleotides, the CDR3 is TGTGCCAGCAGCTTAGACCAGTTCGAAGAGACCCAGTACTTC.

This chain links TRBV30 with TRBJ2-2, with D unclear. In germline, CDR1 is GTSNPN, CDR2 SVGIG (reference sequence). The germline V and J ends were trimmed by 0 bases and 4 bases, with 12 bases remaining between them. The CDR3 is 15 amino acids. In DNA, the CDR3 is TGTGCCTGGAGTGTCTGGCGGTCCTTCACCGGGGAGCTGTTTTTT. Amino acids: CAWSVWRSFTGELFF.

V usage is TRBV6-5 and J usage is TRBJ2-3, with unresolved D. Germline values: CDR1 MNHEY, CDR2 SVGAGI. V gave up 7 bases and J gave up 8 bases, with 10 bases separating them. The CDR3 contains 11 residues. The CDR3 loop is CASTLLGTQYF. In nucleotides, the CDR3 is TGTGCCAGCACTCTTCTAGGTACGCAGTATTTT.

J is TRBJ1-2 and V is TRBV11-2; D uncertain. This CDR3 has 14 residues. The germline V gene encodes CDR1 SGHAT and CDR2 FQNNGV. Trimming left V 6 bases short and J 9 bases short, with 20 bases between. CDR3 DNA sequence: TGTGCCAGCAGTCCAACCCCCGGACCCTCGAGCTACACCTTC. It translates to CASSPTPGPSSYTF.

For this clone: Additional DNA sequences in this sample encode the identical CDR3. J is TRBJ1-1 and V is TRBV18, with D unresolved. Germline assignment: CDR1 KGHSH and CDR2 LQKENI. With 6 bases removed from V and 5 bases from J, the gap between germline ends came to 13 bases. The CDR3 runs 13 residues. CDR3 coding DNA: TGTGCCAGCTCCCCGGCGGGAGGGACTGAAGCTTTCTTT. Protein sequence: CASSPAGGTEAFF.

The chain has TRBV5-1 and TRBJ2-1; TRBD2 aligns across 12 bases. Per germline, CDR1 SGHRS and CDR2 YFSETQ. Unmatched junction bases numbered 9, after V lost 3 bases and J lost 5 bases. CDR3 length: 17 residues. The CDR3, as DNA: TGCGCCAGCAGCTCCATATGGACTAGCGGGGTTCACAATGAGCAGTTCTTC. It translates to CASSSIWTSGVHNEQFF.

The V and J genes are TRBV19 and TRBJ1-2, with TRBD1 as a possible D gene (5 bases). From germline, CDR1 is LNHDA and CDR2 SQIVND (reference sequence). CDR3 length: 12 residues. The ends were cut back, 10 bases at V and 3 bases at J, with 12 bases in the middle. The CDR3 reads CATEGRDYGYTF. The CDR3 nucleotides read TGTGCCACTGAGGGACGAGACTATGGCTACACCTTC.

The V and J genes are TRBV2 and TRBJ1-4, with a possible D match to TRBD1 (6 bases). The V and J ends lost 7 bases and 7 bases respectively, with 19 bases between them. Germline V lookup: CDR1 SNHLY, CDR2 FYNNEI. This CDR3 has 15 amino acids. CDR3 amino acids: CASTAHRDHSEKLFF. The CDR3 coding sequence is TGTGCCAGCACGGCCCACAGGGACCACAGTGAAAAACTGTTTTTT.

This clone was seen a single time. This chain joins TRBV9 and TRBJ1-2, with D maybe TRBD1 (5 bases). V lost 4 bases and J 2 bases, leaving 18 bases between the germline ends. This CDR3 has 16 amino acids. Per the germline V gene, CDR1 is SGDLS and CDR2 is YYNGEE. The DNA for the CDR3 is TGTGCCAGCAGCTTAGCCACGGGACCCTCGAACTATGGCTACACCTTC. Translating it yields CASSLATGPSNYGYTF.

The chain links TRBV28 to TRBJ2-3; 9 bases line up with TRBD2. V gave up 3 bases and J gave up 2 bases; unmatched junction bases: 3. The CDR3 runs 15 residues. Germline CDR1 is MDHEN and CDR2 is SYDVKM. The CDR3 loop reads CASSFSGGITDTQYF. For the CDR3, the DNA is TGTGCCAGCAGTTTTAGCGGGGGCATCACAGATACGCAGTATTTT.

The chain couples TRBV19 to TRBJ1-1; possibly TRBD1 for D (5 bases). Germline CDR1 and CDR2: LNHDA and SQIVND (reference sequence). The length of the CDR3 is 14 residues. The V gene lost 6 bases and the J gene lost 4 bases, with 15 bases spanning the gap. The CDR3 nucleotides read TGTGCCAGTAGGATTAGGGAGAGGGGCACTGAAGCTTTCTTT. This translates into CASRIRERGTEAFF.

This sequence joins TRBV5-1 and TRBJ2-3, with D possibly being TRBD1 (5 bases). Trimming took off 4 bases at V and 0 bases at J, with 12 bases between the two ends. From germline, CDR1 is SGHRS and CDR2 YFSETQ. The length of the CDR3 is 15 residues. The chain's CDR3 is CASSRTTSSTDTQYF. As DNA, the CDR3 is TGCGCCAGCAGCCGGACAACCTCAAGCACAGATACGCAGTATTTT.

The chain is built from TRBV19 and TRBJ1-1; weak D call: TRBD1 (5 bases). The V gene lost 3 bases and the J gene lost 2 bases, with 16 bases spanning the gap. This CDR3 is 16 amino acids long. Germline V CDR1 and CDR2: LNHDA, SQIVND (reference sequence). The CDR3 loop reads CASSIPAGPINTEAFF. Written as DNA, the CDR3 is TGTGCCAGTAGTATCCCAGCGGGGCCTATAAACACTGAAGCTTTCTTT.

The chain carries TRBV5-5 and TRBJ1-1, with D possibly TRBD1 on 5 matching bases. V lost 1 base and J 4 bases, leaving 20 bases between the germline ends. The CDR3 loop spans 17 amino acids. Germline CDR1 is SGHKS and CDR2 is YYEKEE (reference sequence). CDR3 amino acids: CASSLLGRGTIGTEAFF. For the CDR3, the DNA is TGTGCCAGCAGCTTGCTGGGACGGGGGACGATTGGCACTGAAGCTTTCTTT.

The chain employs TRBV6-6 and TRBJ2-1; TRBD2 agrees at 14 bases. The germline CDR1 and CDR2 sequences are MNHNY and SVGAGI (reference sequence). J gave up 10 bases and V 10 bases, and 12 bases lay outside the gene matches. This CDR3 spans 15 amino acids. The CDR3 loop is CAITLGLAGGGEQFF. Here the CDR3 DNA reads TGTGCCATCACTCTAGGACTAGCGGGGGGTGGAGAGCAGTTCTTC.

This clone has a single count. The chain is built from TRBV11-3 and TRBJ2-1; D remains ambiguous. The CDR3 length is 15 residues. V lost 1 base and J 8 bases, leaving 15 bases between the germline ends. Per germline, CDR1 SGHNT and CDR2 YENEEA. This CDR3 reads CASSLGYSRFDEQFF. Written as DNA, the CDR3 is TGTGCCAGCAGCTTAGGTTACAGCCGGTTTGATGAGCAGTTCTTC.

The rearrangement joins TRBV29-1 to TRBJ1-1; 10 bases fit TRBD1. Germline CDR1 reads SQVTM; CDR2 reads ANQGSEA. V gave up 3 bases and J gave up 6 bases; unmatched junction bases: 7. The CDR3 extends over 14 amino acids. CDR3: CSVERDRGSAEAFF. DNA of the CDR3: TGCAGCGTTGAGCGGGACAGGGGAAGCGCTGAAGCTTTCTTT.

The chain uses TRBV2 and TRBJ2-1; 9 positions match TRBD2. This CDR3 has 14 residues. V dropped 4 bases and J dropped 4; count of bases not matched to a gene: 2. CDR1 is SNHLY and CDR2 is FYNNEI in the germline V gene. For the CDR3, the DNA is TGTGCCAGCAGTGCTAGCGGGGTATACAATGAGCAGTTCTTC. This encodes CASSASGVYNEQFF.

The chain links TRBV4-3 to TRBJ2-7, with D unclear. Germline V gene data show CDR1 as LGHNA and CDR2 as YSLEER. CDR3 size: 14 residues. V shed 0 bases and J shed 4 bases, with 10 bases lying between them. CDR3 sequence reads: CASSQERQSYEQYF. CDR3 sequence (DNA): TGCGCCAGCAGCCAAGAACGTCAGAGTTACGAGCAGTACTTC.

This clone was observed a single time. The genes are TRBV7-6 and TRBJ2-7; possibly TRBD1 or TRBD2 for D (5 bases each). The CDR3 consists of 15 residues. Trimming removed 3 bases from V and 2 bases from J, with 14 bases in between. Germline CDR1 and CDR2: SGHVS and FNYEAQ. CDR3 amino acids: CASSLGGRGAYEQYF. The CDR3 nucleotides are TGTGCCAGCAGCTTGGGCGGAAGGGGAGCCTACGAGCAGTACTTC.

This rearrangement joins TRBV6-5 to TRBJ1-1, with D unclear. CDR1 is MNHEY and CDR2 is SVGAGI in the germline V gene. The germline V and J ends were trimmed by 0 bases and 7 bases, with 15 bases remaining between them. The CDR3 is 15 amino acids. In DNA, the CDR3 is TGTGCCAGCAGTTACTCGAGCTTTGGTACGGGTGAAGCTTTCTTT. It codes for CASSYSSFGTGEAFF.

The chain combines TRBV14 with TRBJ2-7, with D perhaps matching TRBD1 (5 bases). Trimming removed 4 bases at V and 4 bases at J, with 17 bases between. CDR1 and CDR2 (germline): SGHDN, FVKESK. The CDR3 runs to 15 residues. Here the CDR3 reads CASSRSWEKGYEQYF. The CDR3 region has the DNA TGTGCCAGCAGCCGAAGCTGGGAAAAGGGGTACGAGCAGTACTTC.

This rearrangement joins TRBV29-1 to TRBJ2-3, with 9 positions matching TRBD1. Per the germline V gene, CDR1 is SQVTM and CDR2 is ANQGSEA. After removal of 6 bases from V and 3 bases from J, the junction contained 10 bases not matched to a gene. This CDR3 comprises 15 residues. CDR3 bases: TGCAGCGTCCTGCAACCGACAGGGGGGACAGATACGCAGTATTTT. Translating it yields CSVLQPTGGTDTQYF.

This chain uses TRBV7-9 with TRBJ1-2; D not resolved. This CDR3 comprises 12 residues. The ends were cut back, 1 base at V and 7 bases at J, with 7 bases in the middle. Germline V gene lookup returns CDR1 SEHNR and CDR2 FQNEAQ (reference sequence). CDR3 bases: TGTGCCAGCAGCTTAGACGTCAGTGGCTACACCTTC. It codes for CASSLDVSGYTF.

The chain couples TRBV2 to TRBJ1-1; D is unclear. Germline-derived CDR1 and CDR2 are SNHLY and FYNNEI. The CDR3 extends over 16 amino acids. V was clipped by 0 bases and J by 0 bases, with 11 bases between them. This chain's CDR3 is CASSEALSRMNTEAFF. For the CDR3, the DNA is TGTGCCAGCAGTGAAGCGCTTTCGCGAATGAACACTGAAGCTTTCTTT.